This T cell receptor (beta chain) was retrieved from a study of regulatory T cells in long-lasting Graves disease. Study results and caveats: Persistent cases of Graves' showed reduced TCR diversity relative to newly diagnosed patients.

The table lists this clonotype with many counts. Its antigen is as yet unknown. As to time point: persistent/refractory GD, antithyroid drugs over 5 years with positive TRAb. RNA isolated from PBMCs was used to make the TCR library. Patients with Graves' disease were diagnosed by American Thyroid Association guidelines. V shed 8 bases and J shed 5 bases, with 18 bases lying between them. Germline V lookup: CDR1 SGHTA, CDR2 FQGNSA. The CDR3 runs 14 residues. In building TCR beta libraries, iRepertoire HTBI primers were used together with Arm-PCR of CDR3 regions. In the source study's methods: Gene usage covered 50 to 75 TRBV and roughly 14 TRBJ segments. TCRdb processed the multiplex PCR reads anew with MiXCR; each CDR3 protein has one entry. TCRdb's processing, not the study's, gives the V and J calls here. The sample has some 330,000 distinct CDR3 sequences, more than 20% seen once.

The rearrangement links TRBV7-2 to TRBJ2-5; TRBD1 is a possible D gene (6 bases). Source: peripheral blood mononuclear cells (PBMCs), taken when the disease was refractory, from a patient treated with antithyroid drugs. The receptor's source is a woman in her thirties or forties with Graves disease. The CDR3 loop is CASGQILVQETQYF. CDR3 coding DNA: TGTGCCAGCGGACAGATCCTGGTACAGGAGACCCAGTACTTC.